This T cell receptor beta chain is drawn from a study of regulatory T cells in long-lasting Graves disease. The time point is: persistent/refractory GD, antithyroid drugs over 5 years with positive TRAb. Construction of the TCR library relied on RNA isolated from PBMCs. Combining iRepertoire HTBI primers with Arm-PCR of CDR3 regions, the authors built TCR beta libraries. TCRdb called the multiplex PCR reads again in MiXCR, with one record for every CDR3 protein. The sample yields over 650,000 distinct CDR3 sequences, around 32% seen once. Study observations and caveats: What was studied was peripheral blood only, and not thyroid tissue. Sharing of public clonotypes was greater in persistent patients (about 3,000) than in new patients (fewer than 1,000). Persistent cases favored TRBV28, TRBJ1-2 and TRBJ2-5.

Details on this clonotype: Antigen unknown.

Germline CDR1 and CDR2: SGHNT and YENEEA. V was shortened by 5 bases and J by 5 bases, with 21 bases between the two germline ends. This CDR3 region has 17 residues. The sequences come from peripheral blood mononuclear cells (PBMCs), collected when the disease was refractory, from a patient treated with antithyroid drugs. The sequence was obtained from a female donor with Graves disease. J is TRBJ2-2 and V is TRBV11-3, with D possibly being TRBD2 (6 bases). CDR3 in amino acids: CASSPAGPPAGTGELFF. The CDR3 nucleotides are TGTGCCAGCAGCCCCGCGGGGCCCCCGGCGGGGACCGGGGAGCTGTTTTTT.